Below, one T cell receptor beta chain is given with its context. What it binds is not known. Every patient underwent thyroid surgery untreated. The data originate from a study of metastatic and nonmetastatic thyroid tumors. Turning to the study itself: Repertoires from blood and tumor or nodule tissue of malignant and benign thyroid patients were compared.

Per the original methods: Built for papillary thyroid cancer, a distant-metastasis classifier drew on CDR3 differences across clinicopathological groups. With MiXCR, TCRdb called clones anew from the PCR reads. These V and J calls rely on TCRdb rather than the paper's analysis. The top ten clones hold approximately 3.3% of a sample with about 26,000 clones, about 15% of them seen once. Study-wide points: Significantly greater TCR beta diversity was reportedly found in malignant thyroid tumors than in benign nodules (in blood and tumor).

With 4 bases removed from V and 0 bases from J, the gap between germline ends came to 16 bases. Looked up from germline, CDR1 is SGHAT and CDR2 is FQNNGV. The CDR3 loop spans 18 amino acids. Sequenced sample: blood. The clonotype comes from a female donor with papillary thyroid cancer or a benign thyroid nodule (not recorded which). Some clones in this sample may be carry-over from other donors' samples. The chain links TRBV11-2 to TRBJ1-6; D call uncertain. The CDR3 sequence: CASSSPGGFSSYNSPLHF. In nucleotides, the CDR3 is TGTGCCAGCAGCTCCCCAGGCGGCTTCAGCTCCTATAATTCACCCCTCCACTTT. Full variable domain (remainder filled in from reference TRBV11-2 and TRBJ1-6): EAGVAQSPRYKIIEKRQSVAFWCNPISGHATLYWYQQILGQGPKLLIQFQNNGVVDDSQLPKDRFSAERLKGVDSTLKIQPAKLEDSAVYLCASSSPGGFSSYNSPLHFGNGTRLTVT.